The rows below give T cell receptor beta chains drawn from one sample of a study of cytomegalovirus exposure and HLA in healthy donors. TCRdb's table, derived via immunoSEQ multiplex PCR, lists solely in-frame clones and lacks some. The sample yields roughly 190,000 clones, of which the top ten take up approximately 6.4%. Sequenced sample: PBMCs. The receptors stem from a man between 25 and 39 years old in good health and CMV-seronegative. The CDR3 runs from the conserved cysteine through the conserved F or W. D genes are given only for firm matches.

j_call d_call v_call cdr3_nt cdr3_aa
TRBJ1-4 NA TRBV28 TGTGCCAGCAGGAATTACCTCGGGGGGAGTATTGAAAAACTGTTTTTT CASRNYLGGSIEKLFF
TRBJ1-1 NA TRBV6-1 TGTGCCAGCAGTGCCCGTCCTAGGAACACTGAAGCTTTCTTT CASSARPRNTEAFF
TRBJ2-1 TRBD1 TRBV7-9 TGTGCCAGCAGCATCGGGACAGGCGATGAGCAGTTCTTC CASSIGTGDEQFF
TRBJ2-7 TRBD1 TRBV27 TGTGCCAGCAGTCCGGGACAGGGGGCCATGCGTTACGAGCAGTACTTC CASSPGQGAMRYEQYF
TRBJ2-1 NA TRBV19 TGTGCCAGTAGTACCCAGGGACTTTACAATGAGCAGTTCTTC CASSTQGLYNEQFF
TRBJ2-2 TRBD1 TRBV5-4 TGTGCCAGCAACAACCGAGGGGGCCGAGTCACCGGGGAGCTGTTTTTT CASNNRGGRVTGELFF
TRBJ1-2 TRBD1 TRBV6-6 TGTGCCAGCAGTTACTCGACAGGGGGAAACTATGGCTACACCTTC CASSYSTGGNYGYTF
TRBJ2-5 NA TRBV9 TGTGCCAGCAGCTTGACAGGTCGAGAGACCCAGTACTTC CASSLTGRETQYF
TRBJ1-2 TRBD1 TRBV5-1 TGCGCCAGCACCGAGGGAGTAGGGGGCGGCTATGGCTACACCTTC CASTEGVGGGYGYTF
TRBJ1-3 NA TRBV19 TGTGCCAGTAGTAGGGGGGGAGTGGCTGGAAACACCATATATTTT CASSRGGVAGNTIYF
TRBJ1-1 NA TRBV13 TGTGCCAGCAGCACGACTGCAAGAGGCGCTGAAGCTTTCTTT CASSTTARGAEAFF
TRBJ1-5 NA TRBV7-9 TGTGCCAGCAGCTGGTCAGGGAATCAGCCCCAGCATTTT CASSWSGNQPQHF
TRBJ2-1 NA TRBV5-1 TGCGCCAGCAGCTTGGACGGGACCTACAATGAGCAGTTCTTC CASSLDGTYNEQFF
TRBJ1-4 NA TRBV9 TGTGCCAGCAGCGTAGGTTCGGTTATTAATGAAAAACTGTTTTTT CASSVGSVINEKLFF
TRBJ2-3 TRBD1 TRBV30 TGTGCCTGGAGCATCGGACAGGGGGGGGATACGCAGTATTTT CAWSIGQGGDTQYF
TRBJ2-3 TRBD2 TRBV11-3 TGTGCCAGCAGCTTTTTAACGGGGGGGAGGACAGATACGCAGTATTTT CASSFLTGGRTDTQYF
TRBJ1-4 TRBD1 TRBV28 TGTGCCAGCAGTCCAGGGGGCGGGGATGAAAAACTGTTTTTT CASSPGGGDEKLFF
TRBJ1-1 TRBD1 TRBV28 TGTGCCAGCAGTTTTGTCAGGGGGGCCGGAACTGAAGCTTTCTTT CASSFVRGAGTEAFF
TRBJ1-2 TRBD1 TRBV18 TGTGCCAGCTCACCAAGGGAAGGGACAGGGCGAGACTATGGCTACACCTTC CASSPREGTGRDYGYTF
TRBJ1-2 NA TRBV4-1 TGCGCCAGCAGCCAAGATCTCAGGGGCGGCTACACCTTC CASSQDLRGGYTF
TRBJ2-5 NA TRBV28 TGTGCCAGCAGTTACTCCCGAGAGACCCAGTACTTC CASSYSRETQYF
TRBJ2-7 NA TRBV18 TGTGCCAGCTCACCACTGGCGTCCGGGTACGAGCAGTACTTC CASSPLASGYEQYF
TRBJ1-2 NA TRBV9 TGTGCCAGCAGCGCCGACGGACTCTATGGCTACACCTTC CASSADGLYGYTF
TRBJ1-4 TRBD1 TRBV6-1 TGTGCCAGCAGTGAAGGACGTCGGTGGGACAGGGGGGCAAAACTGTTTTTT CASSEGRRWDRGAKLFF
TRBJ2-1 TRBD2 TRBV9 TGTGCCAGCAGCGTCATGGGGCTAGCGGGAGGCAATGAGCAGTTCTTC CASSVMGLAGGNEQFF
TRBJ1-5 TRBD1 TRBV10-3 TGTGCCATCAGGGCACAGGGGGATAGCAATCAGCCCCAGCATTTT CAIRAQGDSNQPQHF
TRBJ1-2 NA TRBV27 TGTGCCAGCAGCGCTACAGGGAACTATGGCTACACCTTC CASSATGNYGYTF
TRBJ2-2 TRBD2 TRBV27 TGTGCCAGCAGTTCGTCTAGCGGGAGTCCAACAGTGAACACCGGGGAGCTGTTTTTT CASSSSSGSPTVNTGELFF
TRBJ2-5 NA TRBV30 TGTGCCTGGATCGTTAATCGAGGTACGGAAGAGACCCAGTACTTC CAWIVNRGTEETQYF
TRBJ1-3 NA TRBV4-1 TGCGCCAGCAGCTATACAGGCTCTGGAAACACCATATATTTT CASSYTGSGNTIYF
TRBJ1-1 TRBD1 TRBV29-1 TGCAGCGCAACGGGACAGCTAAACACTGAAGCTTTCTTT CSATGQLNTEAFF
TRBJ2-3 NA TRBV11-3 TGTGCCAGCAGCTTAGAGGGCTTTGGTACGCAGTATTTT CASSLEGFGTQYF
TRBJ1-2 TRBD1 TRBV14 TGTGCCAGCAGCCCCCTACCGGGACAGACGAACTATGGCTACACCTTC CASSPLPGQTNYGYTF
TRBJ1-1 NA TRBV13 TGTGCCAGCAGCCCACACCACAGGGAATCCATGAACACTGAAGCTTTCTTT CASSPHHRESMNTEAFF
TRBJ1-5 NA TRBV5-4 TGTGCCAGCAGCATGGATACAGGGCAGCCCCAGCATTTT CASSMDTGQPQHF
TRBJ2-7 TRBD2 TRBV6-5 TGTGCCAGCAGTTACTCGGGGGGGGGCTCCTACGAGCAGTACTTC CASSYSGGGSYEQYF
TRBJ1-3 NA TRBV30 TGTGCCTGGAATACCCCCCCAGGTGGAAACACCATATATTTT CAWNTPPGGNTIYF
TRBJ1-1 NA TRBV2 TGTGCCAGCAACCGGGACATGAACACTGAAGCTTTCTTT CASNRDMNTEAFF
TRBJ2-7 TRBD1 TRBV4-2 TGTGCCAGCAGCCAAGATCGGGGACAGCTATCCTACGAGCAGTACTTC CASSQDRGQLSYEQYF
TRBJ1-1 NA TRBV28 TGTGCCAGCAGCGGAAGGACAGCCTCGAACACTGAAGCTTTCTTT CASSGRTASNTEAFF
TRBJ2-1 TRBD2 TRBV11-3 TGTGCCAGCAGCCAAAATCACTACCTTAGCGGGAAGCAGTTCTTC CASSQNHYLSGKQFF
TRBJ2-5 TRBD2 TRBV5-1 TGCGCCAGCAGCTTACTAGCGGGAGGACAAGAGACCCAGTACTTC CASSLLAGGQETQYF
TRBJ1-1 NA TRBV2 TGTGCCAGCCTGACAGAACAGAGCACTGAAGCTTTCTTT CASLTEQSTEAFF
TRBJ2-5 TRBD1 TRBV5-1 TGCGCCAGCAGCCTCGGGACAGTCCAAGAGACCCAGTACTTC CASSLGTVQETQYF
TRBJ1-1 TRBD1 TRBV19 TGTGCCAGTAGGGCCGGTTGGACAGGTTTGAACACTGAAGCTTTCTTT CASRAGWTGLNTEAFF
TRBJ2-5 TRBD2 TRBV5-1 TGCGCCAGCAGCCTAAGGACTAGCGGGAGTTTAAGAGAGGAGCAGTACTTC CASSLRTSGSLREEQYF
TRBJ1-2 NA TRBV7-9 TGTGCCAGCAGCTTAGAAGCAGGGCTTAGGGGCTACACCTTC CASSLEAGLRGYTF
TRBJ1-1 TRBD1 TRBV5-1 TGCGCCAGCAGCTTGGGGGATCGGACAGGGGGTGGCACTGAAGCTTTCTTT CASSLGDRTGGGTEAFF
TRBJ2-5 NA TRBV19 TGTGCCAGTAGTATAACCGGCCAAGAGACCCAGTACTTC CASSITGQETQYF
TRBJ2-1 NA TRBV28 TGTGCCACCACATACAATGAGCAGTTCTTC CATTYNEQFF
TRBJ2-7 TRBD2 TRBV7-9 TGTGCCAGCAGCCTGGGACTAGCGGGAGTAGTCTACGAGCAGTACTTC CASSLGLAGVVYEQYF
TRBJ2-2 NA TRBV5-1 TGCGCCAGCAGACCCGCCCCGGGTACAACCGGGGAGCTGTTTTTT CASRPAPGTTGELFF
TRBJ1-2 TRBD1 TRBV6-5 TGTGCCGCGGCCCCGGGACAGGGGGCCCTGCATGGCTACACCTTC CAAAPGQGALHGYTF
TRBJ2-2 TRBD1 TRBV7-9 TGTGCCAGCAGCTTAGTGTACAGGGGATACACCGGGGAGCTGTTTTTT CASSLVYRGYTGELFF
TRBJ1-1 TRBD1 TRBV5-1 TGCGCCAGCAGCACCCCGGGGACAGATTCGATGAACACTGAAGCTTTCTTT CASSTPGTDSMNTEAFF
TRBJ2-5 TRBD2 TRBV19 TGTGCCAGTAGAAAAATAGCGGGGGGGCAGGAGACCCAGTACTTC CASRKIAGGQETQYF
TRBJ1-5 TRBD1 TRBV2 TGTGCCAGCAGTGAAGCGGGGACAGCCAATCAGCCCCAGCATTTT CASSEAGTANQPQHF
TRBJ1-1 NA TRBV11-3 TGTGCCAGCAGCTTAGCGCAGGGTTACACTGAAGCTTTCTTT CASSLAQGYTEAFF
TRBJ1-4 NA TRBV6-5 TGTGCCAGTCGGTGGGACAAGGGGAGCGAAAAACTGTTTTTT CASRWDKGSEKLFF
TRBJ1-3 NA TRBV5-1 TGCGCCAGCAGCTCTCGACCGGGGGGGAATGGAAACACCATATATTTT CASSSRPGGNGNTIYF